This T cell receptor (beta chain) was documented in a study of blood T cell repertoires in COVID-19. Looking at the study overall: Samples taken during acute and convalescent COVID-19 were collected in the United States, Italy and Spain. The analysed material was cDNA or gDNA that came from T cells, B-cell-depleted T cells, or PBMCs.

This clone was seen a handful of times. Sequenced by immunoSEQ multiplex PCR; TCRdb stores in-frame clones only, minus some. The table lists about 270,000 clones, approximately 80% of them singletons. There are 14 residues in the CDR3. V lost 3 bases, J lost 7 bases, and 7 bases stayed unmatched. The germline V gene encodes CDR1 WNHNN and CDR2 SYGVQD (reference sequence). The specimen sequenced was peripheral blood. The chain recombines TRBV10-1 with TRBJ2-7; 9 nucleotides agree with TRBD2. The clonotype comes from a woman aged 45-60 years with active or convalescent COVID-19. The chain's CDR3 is CASSDGAGGREQYF. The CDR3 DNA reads TGCGCCAGCAGTGACGGGGCGGGAGGGCGAGAGCAGTACTTC.